These T cell receptor beta chains were read from a single sample in a study of CD8 T cells in Susac syndrome. TCRdb used MiXCR to reprocess the immunoSEQ multiplex PCR reads, holding one entry per CDR3 protein. Among approximately 300,000 distinct CDR3 sequences listed, approximately 89% were seen once. Specimen: CD8+ T cells from PBMCs. The receptors shown here come from a human donor with multiple sclerosis. CDR3s include the opening cysteine and the closing phenylalanine or tryptophan. The order of the fields is J gene, D gene, clone size, V gene, CDR3 DNA, CDR3 protein. A D gene is named only where the DNA matches it firmly. Not every row has a clone size; where given, it reads once, few, many or a size class.

>TRBJ2-1|NA|NA|TRBV19
TGTGCCAGTAGTATAGATGGGGGCACCTACAATGAGCAGTTCTTC
CASSIDGGTYNEQFF
>TRBJ2-2|TRBD1|NA|TRBV24-1
TGTGCCACCAGTGATTTCCGCACCGGACAGGAGAACACCGGGGAGCTGTTTTTT
CATSDFRTGQENTGELFF
>TRBJ2-3|NA|NA|TRBV2
TGTGCCAGCAGTGACCCGGCTAGCACAGATACGCAGTATTTT
CASSDPASTDTQYF
>TRBJ1-2|NA|NA|TRBV5-1
TGCGCCAGCAGCTTGGAAGGGTCCCCAGTGGATGGCTACACCTTC
CASSLEGSPVDGYTF
>TRBJ2-7|NA|NA|TRBV28
TGTGCCAGCAGTTTAACACCCTCAGGGAACGAGCAGTACTTC
CASSLTPSGNEQYF
>TRBJ2-3|TRBD2|NA|TRBV23-1
TGCGCCAGCAGCCAAGGGGGACTAGCGGTGGCAGATACGCAGTATTTT
CASSQGGLAVADTQYF
>TRBJ2-3|TRBD2|NA|TRBV5-4
TGTGCCAGCAGCTCGACTAGCAGGGCCACAGATACGCAGTATTTT
CASSSTSRATDTQYF
>TRBJ2-3|TRBD1|NA|TRBV19
TGTGCCAGTAGTATGAGACAGGGAACGGATACGCAGTATTTT
CASSMRQGTDTQYF
>TRBJ1-5|NA|NA|TRBV19
TGTGCCAGTAGTATCCCGCTGGAGATGTATAGCAATCAGCCCCAGCATTTT
CASSIPLEMYSNQPQHF
>TRBJ2-1|NA|NA|TRBV25-1
TGTGCCAGCAGTGAATTGGAACTGGGAGGAAATGAGCAGTTCTTC
CASSELELGGNEQFF
>TRBJ2-5|NA|NA|TRBV5-1
TGCGCCAGCAACTATTACAAGCAAGAGACCCAGTACTTC
CASNYYKQETQYF
>TRBJ2-2|NA|NA|TRBV29-1
TGCAGCGTTGTCAGGAGTGCCGGGGAGCTGTTTTTT
CSVVRSAGELFF
>TRBJ2-1|TRBD1|NA|TRBV9
TGTGCCAGCAGTGGTCCTACAGGGGAACACTACTACAATGAGCAGTTCTTC
CASSGPTGEHYYNEQFF
>TRBJ2-4|TRBD1|NA|TRBV20-1
TGCAGTGCTAGACTCCCCGGGGGGACAGGGGGTATCTTTCAGTACTTC
CSARLPGGTGGIFQYF
>TRBJ2-7|NA|NA|TRBV25-1
TGTGCCAGCAGTGAAGTTCGGGGCGGGAACTCCTACGAGCAGTACTTC
CASSEVRGGNSYEQYF
>TRBJ2-5|TRBD2|NA|TRBV20-1
TGCAGTGCTAGAAGCCCGGGACTAGCGGGCGAAGAGACCCAGTACTTC
CSARSPGLAGEETQYF
>TRBJ2-7|NA|NA|TRBV28
TGTGCCAGCAGTTCACCTACTAGTTTGGTTGCCTACGAGCAGTACTTC
CASSSPTSLVAYEQYF
>TRBJ2-7|TRBD2|NA|TRBV27
TGTGCCAGCAGTTTAGGGGGGGGGATGGAAGCCCACGAGCAGTACTTC
CASSLGGGMEAHEQYF
>TRBJ2-6|NA|NA|TRBV5-1
TGCGCCAGCAGCGCCCCTTGGGGCTTTGGGGCCAACGTCCTGACTTTC
CASSAPWGFGANVLTF
>TRBJ2-3|TRBD2|NA|TRBV27
TGTGCCAGCAGTTTATCGACTAGCAGGGATACGCAGTATTTT
CASSLSTSRDTQYF
>TRBJ2-1|NA|NA|TRBV7-9
TGTGCCAGCAGCAGCACGGACTCCAGGGACTACAATGAGCAGTTCTTC
CASSSTDSRDYNEQFF
>TRBJ2-7|NA|NA|TRBV30
TGTGCCTGGAGCGAGAAGCTACTCCCCTACGAGCAGTACTTC
CAWSEKLLPYEQYF
>TRBJ2-1|TRBD2|NA|TRBV19
TGTGCCACCGCCCCGGCGGGAGGGTACAATGAGCAGTTCTTC
CATAPAGGYNEQFF
>TRBJ2-2|NA|NA|TRBV6-5
TGTGCCAGCAGTTTCAGGGGAGGAATTACCGGGGAGCTGTTTTTT
CASSFRGGITGELFF
>TRBJ2-3|TRBD2|NA|TRBV9
TGTGCCAGCAGCGAACTTAGCGGGGGGGCCACAGATACGCAGTATTTT
CASSELSGGATDTQYF
>TRBJ2-1|NA|NA|TRBV30
TGTGCCTGGAATAGAGACGGTTTTGAGCAGTTCTTC
CAWNRDGFEQFF
>TRBJ2-7|NA|NA|TRBV7-9
TGTGCCAGCAGCTTAGGGTCCGGGATTCCGGACGAGCAGTACTTC
CASSLGSGIPDEQYF
>TRBJ2-4|NA|NA|TRBV10-3
TGTGCCATCGGGGACGTAGGGGCCAAAAACATTCAGTACTTC
CAIGDVGAKNIQYF
>TRBJ2-7|NA|NA|TRBV6-2/TRBV6-3
TGTGCCAGCAGCCCAAATGCCAGAAGCGAACAGTACTTC
CASSPNARSEQYF
>TRBJ1-2|NA|NA|TRBV10-3
TGTGCCATCAGTGAGGTCCTTATAGACAACTATGGCTACACCTTC
CAISEVLIDNYGYTF
>TRBJ2-7|NA|NA|TRBV28
TGTGCCAGCAGCCCCGTACAGCGCAGCTCCTACGAGCAGTACTTC
CASSPVQRSSYEQYF
>TRBJ2-5|NA|NA|TRBV27
TGTGCCAGCAGTTCCCCGATTCTGACAGGCCAAGAGACCCAGTACTTC
CASSSPILTGQETQYF
>TRBJ2-1|TRBD1|NA|TRBV12-3/TRBV12-4
TGTGCCAGCAGCAAATTTTATAGGACAGGGCCCTTCAATGAGCAGTTCTTC
CASSKFYRTGPFNEQFF
>TRBJ2-2|NA|NA|TRBV20-1
TGCAGTGCTAACGGGGAGGAGACCGGGGAGCTGTTTTTT
CSANGEETGELFF
>TRBJ1-3|NA|NA|TRBV19
TGTGCCAGTAGTATGGGACACCCGAGCTCTGGAAACACCATATATTTT
CASSMGHPSSGNTIYF
>TRBJ2-7|NA|NA|TRBV7-9
TGTGCCAGCAGCACCTGGGACACAGGGCAATACGAGCAGTACTTC
CASSTWDTGQYEQYF
>TRBJ1-1|TRBD1|NA|TRBV27
TGTGCCAGCAGTAACAGGGGAAGAACTGAAGCTTTCTTT
CASSNRGRTEAFF
>TRBJ2-1|NA|NA|TRBV6-6
TGTGCCAGCAGTTACTCACCGCACAATGAGCAGTTCTTC
CASSYSPHNEQFF
>TRBJ1-5|NA|once|TRBV10-3
TGTGCCATCAGTCAAAGCAATCAGCCCCAGCATTTT
CAISQSNQPQHF
>TRBJ2-1|TRBD2|NA|TRBV28
TGTGCCAGCAGCGTTAGCGGGAGGTACAATGAGCAGTTCTTC
CASSVSGRYNEQFF
>TRBJ2-3|NA|once|TRBV20-1
TGCAGTGCTAGTGACCTCGGGGAGTTCACAGATACGCAGTATTTT
CSASDLGEFTDTQYF
>TRBJ1-1|NA|NA|TRBV9
TGTGCCAGCAGCGCTCGGGCGGGGAACACTGAAGCTTTCTTT
CASSARAGNTEAFF
>TRBJ2-5|TRBD1|NA|TRBV24-1
TGTGCCACCAGTGATACAGGGGGCGGAGAGACCCAGTACTTC
CATSDTGGGETQYF
>TRBJ2-3|NA|NA|TRBV9
TGTGCCAGCAGCGTAGGTGCAGATACGCAGTATTTT
CASSVGADTQYF
>TRBJ1-1|NA|NA|TRBV3-1
TGTGCCAGCAGCCAAGGATCAAACACTGAAGCTTTCTTT
CASSQGSNTEAFF
>TRBJ2-3|TRBD2|NA|TRBV7-6
TGTGCCAGCAGCCCAGCCGGGGGACTAGAAATGTATTTT
CASSPAGGLEMYF